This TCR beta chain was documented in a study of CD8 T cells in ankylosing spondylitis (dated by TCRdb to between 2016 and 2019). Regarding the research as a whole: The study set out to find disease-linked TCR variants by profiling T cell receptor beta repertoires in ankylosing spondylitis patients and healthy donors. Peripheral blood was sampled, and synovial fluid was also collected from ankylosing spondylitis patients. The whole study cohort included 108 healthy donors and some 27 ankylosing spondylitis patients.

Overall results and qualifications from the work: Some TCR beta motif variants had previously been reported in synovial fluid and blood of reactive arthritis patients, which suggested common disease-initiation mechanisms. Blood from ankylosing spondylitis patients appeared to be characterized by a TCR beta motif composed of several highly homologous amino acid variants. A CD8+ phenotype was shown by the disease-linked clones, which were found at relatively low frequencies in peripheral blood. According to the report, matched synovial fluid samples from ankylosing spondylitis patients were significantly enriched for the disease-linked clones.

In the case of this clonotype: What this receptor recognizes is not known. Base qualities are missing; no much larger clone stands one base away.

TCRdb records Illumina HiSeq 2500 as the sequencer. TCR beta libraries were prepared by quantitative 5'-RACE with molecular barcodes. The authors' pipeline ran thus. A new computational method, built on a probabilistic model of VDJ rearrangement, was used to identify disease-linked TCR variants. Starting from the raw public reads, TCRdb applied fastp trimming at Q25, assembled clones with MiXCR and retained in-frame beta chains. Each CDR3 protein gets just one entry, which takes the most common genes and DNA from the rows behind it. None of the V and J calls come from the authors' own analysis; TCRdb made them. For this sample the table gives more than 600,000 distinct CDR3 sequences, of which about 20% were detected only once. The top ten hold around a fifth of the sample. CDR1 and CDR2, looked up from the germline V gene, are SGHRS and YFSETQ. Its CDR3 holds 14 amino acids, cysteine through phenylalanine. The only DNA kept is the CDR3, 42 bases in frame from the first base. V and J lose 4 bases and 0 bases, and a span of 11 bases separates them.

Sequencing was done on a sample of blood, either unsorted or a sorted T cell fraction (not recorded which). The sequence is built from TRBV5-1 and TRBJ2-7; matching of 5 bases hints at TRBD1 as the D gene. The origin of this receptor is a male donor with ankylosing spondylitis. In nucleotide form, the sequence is TGCGCCAGCAGCCCCGACAGCAGCTCCTACGAGCAGTACTTC. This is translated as CASSPDSSSYEQYF.